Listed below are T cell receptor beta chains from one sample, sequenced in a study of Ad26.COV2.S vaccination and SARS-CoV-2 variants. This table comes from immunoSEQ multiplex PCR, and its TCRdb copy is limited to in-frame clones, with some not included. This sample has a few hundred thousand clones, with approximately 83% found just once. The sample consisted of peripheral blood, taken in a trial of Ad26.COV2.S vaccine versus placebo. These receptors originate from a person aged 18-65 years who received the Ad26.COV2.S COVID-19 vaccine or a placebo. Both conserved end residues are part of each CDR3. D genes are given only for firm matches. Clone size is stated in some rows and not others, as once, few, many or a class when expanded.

TGCGCCAGCAGCGCCGGACCAGCTAACTATGGCTACACCTTC CASSAGPANYGYTF TRBJ1-2 NA NA TRBV5-1
TGTGCCAGCAGAAGGGGTCCTAATCAGCCCCAGCATTTT CASRRGPNQPQHF TRBJ1-5 NA NA TRBV6-5
TGCGCCAGCAGCCCCAGGGGGCTGAGCACTGAAGCTTTCTTT CASSPRGLSTEAFF TRBJ1-1 TRBD1 NA TRBV5-1
TGTGCCAGCAGCCCCGGATGGGTGATTCAAGAGACCCAGTACTTC CASSPGWVIQETQYF TRBJ2-5 NA NA TRBV7-9
TGTGCCAGCAGAGAGCCAGAGACCCAGTACTTC CASREPETQYF TRBJ2-5 NA NA TRBV12-3/TRBV12-4
TGTGCCAGCAGTGAGAAGGGGAGGACCGGGGAGCTGTTTTTT CASSEKGRTGELFF TRBJ2-2 NA NA TRBV6-1
TGCGCCAGCAGCTTGGTGGCAGCAAGCTCCTACAATGAGCAGTTCTTC CASSLVAASSYNEQFF TRBJ2-1 NA once TRBV5-1
TGTGCTAGTGGTCCCCAAGGAGGAGGATACAATGAGCAGTTCTTC CASGPQGGGYNEQFF TRBJ2-1 NA NA TRBV12-5
TGTGCCAGCAGCAACCGGGGGTCACCCCTCCACTTT CASSNRGSPLHF TRBJ1-6 NA NA TRBV7-2
TGCGCCAGCAGCCTCGACCCCGCCAAACAGCCCCAGCATTTT CASSLDPAKQPQHF TRBJ1-5 NA NA TRBV5-1
TGTGCCAGCAGTGAGGGACTAGCGGGAATTCCCTACGAGCAGTACTTC CASSEGLAGIPYEQYF TRBJ2-7 TRBD2 NA TRBV6-1
TGTGCCAGCAGCTCCCGCCGTGTGAGCGATACGCAGTATTTT CASSSRRVSDTQYF TRBJ2-3 NA NA TRBV7-2
TGTGCCAGCAGCCACCGTCGGGAGACCCAGTACTTC CASSHRRETQYF TRBJ2-5 NA NA TRBV6-5
TGTGCTAGTGGTTTGGCTGCCGGGGAGCTGTTTTTT CASGLAAGELFF TRBJ2-2 NA NA TRBV12-5
TGTGCCAGCAGCTTAACCGGGACAGGTGATCAGCCCCAGCATTTT CASSLTGTGDQPQHF TRBJ1-5 TRBD1 NA TRBV7-9
TGTGCCAGCAGTTTATCAGCCGGGGCCCTTAATCAGCCCCAGCATTTT CASSLSAGALNQPQHF TRBJ1-5 NA NA TRBV27
TGCGCCAGCAGCCAAATGGATGGTTGGGGCTACACCTTC CASSQMDGWGYTF TRBJ1-2 NA NA TRBV4-3
TGTGCCAGCAGTTCCGACGGGACGGGATTCTATGGCTACACCTTC CASSSDGTGFYGYTF TRBJ1-2 NA NA TRBV27
TGCAGCGTTGGGGCTGCAACTAATGAAAAACTGTTTTTT CSVGAATNEKLFF TRBJ1-4 NA NA TRBV29-1
TGCGCCAGCAGCTTAAGTGGGAGGGGTAGCTATGGCTACACCTTC CASSLSGRGSYGYTF TRBJ1-2 NA NA TRBV5-1
TGTGCCAGCAGCGCCGGGACTAGCCTAGATACGCAGTATTTT CASSAGTSLDTQYF TRBJ2-3 TRBD2 NA TRBV6-5
TGTGCCTGGAGTTGGGACATTGGAAACACCATATATTTT CAWSWDIGNTIYF TRBJ1-3 NA NA TRBV30
TGCGCCAGCAGCTTGGAACAAGGTGGGGAAAAACTGTTTTTT CASSLEQGGEKLFF TRBJ1-4 NA NA TRBV5-1
TGTGCCAGCAGCTCGGGCGGGAATGGGGGGTCATACACAGATACGCAGTATTTT CASSSGGNGGSYTDTQYF TRBJ2-3 NA NA TRBV7-9
TGTGCCAGCAGTCCTCTCACTGGAAACACCATATATTTT CASSPLTGNTIYF TRBJ1-3 NA NA TRBV2
TGTGCCAGCGGAGAAAGACCAGGGTCTGGAGGCTACACCTTC CASGERPGSGGYTF TRBJ1-2 NA NA TRBV25-1
TGTGCCTGGAGTGTTACATTCTATGGCTACACCTTC CAWSVTFYGYTF TRBJ1-2 NA NA TRBV30
TGTGCCAGCAGCTTGAGTCAGGGGGATTCCTACGAGCAGTACTTC CASSLSQGDSYEQYF TRBJ2-7 TRBD1 NA TRBV7-9
TGTGCCAGCAGCTTTACCGGGACTCTAAACACAGATACGCAGTATTTT CASSFTGTLNTDTQYF TRBJ2-3 NA NA TRBV7-8
TGTGCCAGCAGCTTCGAGGGCGCCACTGAAGCTTTCTTT CASSFEGATEAFF TRBJ1-1 NA NA TRBV7-3
TGCGCCAGCAGGACAGCAACTAATGAAAAACTGTTTTTT CASRTATNEKLFF TRBJ1-4 NA NA TRBV5-1
TGTGCCAGCTGGACTCGAAACATTCAGTACTTC CASWTRNIQYF TRBJ2-4 NA NA TRBV2
TGCGCCAGCAGCTTGGGTATTGGCAGGGGGAATGAGCAGTTCTTC CASSLGIGRGNEQFF TRBJ2-1 TRBD1 NA TRBV5-1
TGTGCCAGCGGCCTTAAGGTGGAGACCCAGTACTTC CASGLKVETQYF TRBJ2-5 NA NA TRBV2
TGTGCCAGCATGAGGAGCGTGAGCTCCTACAATGAGCAGTTCTTC CASMRSVSSYNEQFF TRBJ2-1 NA NA TRBV6-5
TGTGCCAGCAGCGTAGACTCCGTGGGGGTTGGCGGCTACACCTTC CASSVDSVGVGGYTF TRBJ1-2 NA NA TRBV9
TGTGCCAGCAGCGTAGCTAAGGGACAGGGGGGTAATTCACCCCTCCACTTT CASSVAKGQGGNSPLHF TRBJ1-6 TRBD1 NA TRBV9
TGTGCCAGCAGTTACGGGACAGGGAATGAAGCTTTCTTT CASSYGTGNEAFF TRBJ1-1 TRBD1 NA TRBV27
TGTGCCAGCAGCGCAAGCGTCGGCGGGGGACCCGACAATGAGCAGTTCTTC CASSASVGGGPDNEQFF TRBJ2-1 TRBD2 once TRBV2
TGTGCCAGCAGCTTAGAATGGGGGGAGACCCAGTACTTC CASSLEWGETQYF TRBJ2-5 NA NA TRBV7-3
TGTGCCAGCAGTTACTCGAGGGGACAATACGAGCAGTACTTC CASSYSRGQYEQYF TRBJ2-7 NA NA TRBV6-6
TGTGCTAGTGGTTTAAGAAGGCAGGGGGCATTCTATGGCTACACCTTC CASGLRRQGAFYGYTF TRBJ1-2 TRBD1 NA TRBV12-5
TGTGCCAGCAGCCCGGACAGCGTCAAAGCTTTCTTT CASSPDSVKAFF TRBJ1-1 NA NA TRBV11-2
TGTGCCAGCAGTTTATTCAGGGCGACTGAAGCTTTCTTT CASSLFRATEAFF TRBJ1-1 NA NA TRBV27
TGCGCCAGCAGCTGGGGTCCCAATGAGCAGTTCTTC CASSWGPNEQFF TRBJ2-1 NA NA TRBV5-1
TGTGCCAGCTCACCTTCGACAGGGGGCGACGAGCAGTACTTC CASSPSTGGDEQYF TRBJ2-7 TRBD1 NA TRBV18